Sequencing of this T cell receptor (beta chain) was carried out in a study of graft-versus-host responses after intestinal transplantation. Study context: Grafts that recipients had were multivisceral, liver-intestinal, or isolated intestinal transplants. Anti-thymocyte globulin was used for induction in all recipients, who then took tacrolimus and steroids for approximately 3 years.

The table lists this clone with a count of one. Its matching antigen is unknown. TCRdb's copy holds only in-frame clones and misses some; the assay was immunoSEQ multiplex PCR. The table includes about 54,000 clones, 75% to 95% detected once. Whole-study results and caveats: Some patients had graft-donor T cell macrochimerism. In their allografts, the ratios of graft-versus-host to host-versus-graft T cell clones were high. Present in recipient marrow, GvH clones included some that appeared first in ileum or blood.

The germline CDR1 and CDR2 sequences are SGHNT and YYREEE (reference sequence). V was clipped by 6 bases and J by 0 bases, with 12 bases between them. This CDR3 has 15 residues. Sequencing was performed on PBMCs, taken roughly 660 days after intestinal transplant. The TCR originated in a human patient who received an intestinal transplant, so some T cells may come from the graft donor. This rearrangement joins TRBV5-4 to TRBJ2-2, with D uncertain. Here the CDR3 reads CASNSGAANTGELFF. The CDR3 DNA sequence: TGTGCCAGCAACTCCGGAGCAGCGAACACCGGGGAGCTGTTTTTT.